Listed below are T cell receptor beta chains from one sample, sequenced in a study of blood T cell repertoires in COVID-19. The data were produced by immunoSEQ multiplex PCR, yet TCRdb's version contains in-frame clones alone and is incomplete. The table shows under 300,000 clones, with approximately 90% occurring only once. Sequencing was done on a sample of PBMCs or T cells enriched from blood (not recorded which). The receptors originated from a woman between 18 and 29 years old who had recovered from COVID-19. The CDR3 runs from the conserved cysteine through the conserved F or W. A D gene is named only where the DNA matches it firmly. Expanded clones are given a class, and other clones once, few, many or no size at all.

d_call	v_call	clone_size	cdr3_length	j_call	cdr3_nt	cdr3_aa
.	TRBV6-5	.	15	TRBJ2-2	TGTGCCAGCAGTTACGAGTCCCCGAACACCGGGGAGCTGTTTTTT	CASSYESPNTGELFF
TRBD1	TRBV7-2	.	17	TRBJ1-5	TGTGCCAGCAGCCAGGGACAGGTGAGAGGCGGCAATCAGCCCCAGCATTTT	CASSQGQVRGGNQPQHF
.	TRBV11-2	.	14	TRBJ2-7	TGTGCCAGCAGCTCCGAGAGGACTGCCTACGAGCAGTACTTC	CASSSERTAYEQYF
.	TRBV5-1	.	14	TRBJ2-5	TGCGCCAGCAGCTTACTTAGCCAACAAGAGACCCAGTACTTC	CASSLLSQQETQYF
.	TRBV6-5	.	15	TRBJ1-5	TGTGCCAGCCCTCCAGGGTTCTATAGCAATCAGCCCCAGCATTTT	CASPPGFYSNQPQHF
.	TRBV28	.	14	TRBJ1-2	TGTGCCAGCAGTCTTCCCACAGGAGTGTATGGCTACACCTTC	CASSLPTGVYGYTF
TRBD1	TRBV28	.	16	TRBJ1-6	TGTGCCAGCAGCCATAACAGGGGCGCCTATAATTCACCCCTCCACTTT	CASSHNRGAYNSPLHF
TRBD1	TRBV15	.	15	TRBJ1-2	TGTGCCACCAGCAGAGGGCCGGACAGGGGTTCTGGCTACACCTTC	CATSRGPDRGSGYTF
TRBD1	TRBV28	.	16	TRBJ1-2	TGTGCCATCAGGGCGGGACAGGTTGTATCCCTCGGGGGCTACACCTTC	CAIRAGQVVSLGGYTF
.	TRBV5-8	.	15	TRBJ1-1	TGTGCCAGCAGCCAGGATCTATACTTGAACACTGAAGCTTTCTTT	CASSQDLYLNTEAFF
.	TRBV5-1	.	14	TRBJ2-7	TGCGCCAGCAGCTTGGCAAGTACTTCCTACGAGCAGTACTTC	CASSLASTSYEQYF
TRBD1	TRBV4-2	.	18	TRBJ1-4	TGTGCCAGCAGCTCTCCCCCGGGACAGGGGGCGTCTAATGAAAAACTGTTTTTT	CASSSPPGQGASNEKLFF
.	TRBV15	.	13	TRBJ1-2	TGTGCCACCAGCAGGGGGCGAGGAGAGGGCTACACCTTC	CATSRGRGEGYTF
.	TRBV5-6	.	16	TRBJ2-2	TGTGCCAGCAGCTGGAACGTCAGGGGAGAAACCGGGGAGCTGTTTTTT	CASSWNVRGETGELFF
.	TRBV4-1	.	13	TRBJ1-2	TGCGCCAGCAGCCAAGATGGGACTCAAGGCTACACCTTC	CASSQDGTQGYTF
.	TRBV6-5	.	14	TRBJ1-3	TGTGCCAGCAGCCAAACAGGGACTGGAAACACCATATATTTT	CASSQTGTGNTIYF
TRBD2	TRBV2	.	17	TRBJ2-1	TGTGCCAGCACCGAATCGGTTGGGCCTAGCGGGGGGCCGACTACGTTCTTC	CASTESVGPSGGPTTFF
.	TRBV6-1	.	15	TRBJ2-2	TGTGCCAGCAGTGAAGTCAGGGAATACACCGGGGAGCTGTTTTTT	CASSEVREYTGELFF
.	TRBV29-1	.	13	TRBJ2-3	TGCAGCGTTGAAGGACTAGGGGCCGATACGCAGTATTTT	CSVEGLGADTQYF
.	TRBV5-1	.	17	TRBJ1-6	TGCGCCAGCAGCCGATTTTTCCCGGGATCTCCAAATTCACCCCTCCACTTT	CASSRFFPGSPNSPLHF
.	TRBV7-3	once	16	TRBJ2-3	TGTGCCAGCAGCTTAAGTACAGGCCGAGACACAGATACGCAGTATTTT	CASSLSTGRDTDTQYF
.	TRBV5-4	.	12	TRBJ1-1	TGTGCCAGCAGCCAGCCGGGGACTGAAGCTTTCTTT	CASSQPGTEAFF
TRBD2	TRBV29-1	.	14	TRBJ2-2	TGCAGCGTGGGGACTAGCGGAAACACCGGGGAGCTGTTTTTT	CSVGTSGNTGELFF
TRBD2	TRBV6-5	.	15	TRBJ2-1	TGTGCCAGCAGTCAGGGACTAGCGTCCTACAATGAGCAGTTCTTC	CASSQGLASYNEQFF
TRBD2	TRBV30	.	16	TRBJ2-2	TGTGCCTGGAGTGTTTACGGGGGGGACAACACCGGGGAGCTGTTTTTT	CAWSVYGGDNTGELFF
TRBD1	TRBV5-4	.	13	TRBJ2-5	TGTGCCAGCGGAGCGACAGGGCAAGAGACCCAGTACTTC	CASGATGQETQYF
TRBD1	TRBV29-1	.	13	TRBJ1-1	TGCAGCACTCACAGGGGGATGGGGACTGAAGCTTTCTTT	CSTHRGMGTEAFF
TRBD1	TRBV20-1	.	11	TRBJ1-1	TGCAGAGCCGACAGGGGCTATGAAGCTTTCTTT	CRADRGYEAFF
.	TRBV2	few	12	TRBJ2-7	TGTGCCAGCCGAGTGGCGGCCTACGAGCAGTACTTC	CASRVAAYEQYF